Described below is a single T cell receptor beta chain sequence and its context. The data belong to a study of blood T cell repertoires in COVID-19. Study-wide background: Some COVID-19 samples were acute and others convalescent; all came from the United States, Italy and Spain.

This CDR3 is built from 13 residues. Trimming removed 0 bases at V and 8 bases at J, with 11 bases between. Germline V gene sequence: CDR1 SGHNT, CDR2 YYREEE (reference sequence). Per the authors' pipeline: Estimates of nucleated cell counts were drawn from the amplification of reference gene primers. Only in-frame clones appear in the TCRdb table, and some are missing; sequencing was by immunoSEQ multiplex PCR. The V and J calls and clone size come from that table; D and trimming were worked out from the DNA. The sample lists some 110,000 clones, 82% occurring once. The sample comprised peripheral blood. This receptor was taken from a man in his 70s with acute or convalescent COVID-19. The rearrangement joins TRBV5-4 to TRBJ1-2, with TRBD1 as a possible D gene (6 bases). CDR3 nucleotides: TGTGCCAGCAGCTTGGAGGGGACACGAGGCTACACCTTC. It specifies CASSLEGTRGYTF. The full variable domain, its missing parts supplied by reference TRBV5-4 and TRBJ1-2, is ETGVTQSPTHLIKTRGQQVTLRCSSQSGHNTVSWYQQALGQGPQFIFQYYREEENGRGNFPPRFSGLQFPNYSSELNVNALELDDSALYLCASSLEGTRGYTFGSGTRLTVV.